This TCR beta chain is from a study of T cells in Graves' hyperthyroidism and ophthalmopathy. The table lists this clonotype with many counts. Amplified regions were TCR beta CDR3 sequences from RNA transcripts. HTBI primers were employed in a first-round RT-PCR of the TCR CDR3. TCRdb itself ran the multiplex PCR reads through MiXCR, one entry per CDR3 protein. The sample includes fewer than 400,000 distinct CDR3 sequences, roughly 17% of them seen just once. V lost 3 bases and J lost 2, with 11 bases in between. The germline CDR1 and CDR2 sequences are LNHNV and YYDKDF (reference sequence). The CDR3 has 14 residues.

Sequenced material: blood. The rearrangement uses TRBV15 and TRBJ2-7; a weak D match, TRBD1 (6 bases). This sequence originates from a man aged 25-45 years with Graves' hyperthyroidism. The CDR3 sequence is CATSSDWTAYEQYF. The CDR3 DNA sequence: TGTGCCACCAGCAGTGATTGGACAGCCTACGAGCAGTACTTC.